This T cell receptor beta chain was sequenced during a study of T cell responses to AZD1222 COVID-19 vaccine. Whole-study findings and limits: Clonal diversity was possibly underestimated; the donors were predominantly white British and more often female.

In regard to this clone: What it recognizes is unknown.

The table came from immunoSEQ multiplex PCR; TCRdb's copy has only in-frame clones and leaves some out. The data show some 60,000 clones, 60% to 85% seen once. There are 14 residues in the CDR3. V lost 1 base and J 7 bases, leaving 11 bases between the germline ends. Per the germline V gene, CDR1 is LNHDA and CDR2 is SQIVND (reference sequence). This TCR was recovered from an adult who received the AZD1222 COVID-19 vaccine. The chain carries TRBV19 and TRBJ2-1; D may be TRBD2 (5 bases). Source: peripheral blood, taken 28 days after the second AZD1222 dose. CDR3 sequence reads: CASSIGPERNEQFF. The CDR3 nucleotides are TGTGCCAGTAGTATAGGCCCAGAGCGGAATGAGCAGTTCTTC. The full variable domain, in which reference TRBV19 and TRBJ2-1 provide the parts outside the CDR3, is DGGITQSPKYLFRKEGQNVTLSCEQNLNHDAMYWYRQDPGQGLRLIYYSQIVNDFQKGDIAEGYSVSREKKESFPLTVTSAQKNPTAFYLCASSIGPERNEQFFGPGTRLTVL.